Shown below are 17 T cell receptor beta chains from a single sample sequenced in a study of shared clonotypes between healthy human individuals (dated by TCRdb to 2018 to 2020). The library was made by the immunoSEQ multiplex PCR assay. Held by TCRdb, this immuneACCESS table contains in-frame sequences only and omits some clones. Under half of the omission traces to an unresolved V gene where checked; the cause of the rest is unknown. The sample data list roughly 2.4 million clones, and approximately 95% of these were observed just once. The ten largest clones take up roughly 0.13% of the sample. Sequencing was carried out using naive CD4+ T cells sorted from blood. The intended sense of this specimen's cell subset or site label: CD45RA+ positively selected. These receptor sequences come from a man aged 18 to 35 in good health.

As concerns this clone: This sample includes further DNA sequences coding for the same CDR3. CDR3 bases: TGTGCCTGGAGCGCCAGGGGACGGAGCTACGAGCAGTACTTC. Protein product: CAWSARGRSYEQYF. This chain uses TRBV30 with TRBJ2-7; D may be TRBD1 (6 bases). CDR3 length equals 14 residues. The germline V and J ends were trimmed by 3 bases and 3 bases, with 15 bases remaining between them. The germline V gene has CDR1 GTSNPN and CDR2 SVGIG (reference sequence). Drawing the rest from reference TRBV30 and TRBJ2-7, the complete variable domain is SQTIHQWPATLVQPVGSPLSLECTVEGTSNPNLYWYRQAAGRGLQLLFYSVGIGQISSEVPQNLSASRPQDRQFILSSKKLLLSDSGFYLCAWSARGRSYEQYFGPGTRLTVT.

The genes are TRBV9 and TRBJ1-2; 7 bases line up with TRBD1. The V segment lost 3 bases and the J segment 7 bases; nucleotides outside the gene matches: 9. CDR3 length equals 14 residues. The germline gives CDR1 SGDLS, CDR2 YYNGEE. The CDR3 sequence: CASSGNDRVFGYTF. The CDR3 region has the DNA TGTGCCAGCAGCGGGAACGACAGGGTTTTTGGCTACACCTTC.

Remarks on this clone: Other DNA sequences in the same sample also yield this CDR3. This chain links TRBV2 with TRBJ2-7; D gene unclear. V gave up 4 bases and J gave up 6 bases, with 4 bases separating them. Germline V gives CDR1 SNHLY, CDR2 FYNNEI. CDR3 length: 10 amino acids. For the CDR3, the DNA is TGTGCCAGCAGTGTTCTCGAGCAGTACTTC. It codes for CASSVLEQYF.

CDR3 DNA: TGTGCCAGCAGTGCGACTAGGGGACAGCTTGGGGAAAAACTGTTTTTT. This sequence encodes CASSATRGQLGEKLFF. V is TRBV6-1 and J is TRBJ1-4; 7 nucleotides agree with TRBD1. The CDR3 sequence is 16 residues long. Germline V gene data show CDR1 as MNHNS and CDR2 as SASEGT. The V segment lost 4 bases and the J segment 8 bases; nucleotides outside the gene matches: 13.

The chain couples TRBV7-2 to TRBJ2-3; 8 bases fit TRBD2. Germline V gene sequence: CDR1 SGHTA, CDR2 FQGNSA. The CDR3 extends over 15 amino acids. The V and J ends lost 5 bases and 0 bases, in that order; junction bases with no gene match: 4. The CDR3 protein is CASSPGLGSTDTQYF. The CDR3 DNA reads TGTGCCAGCAGCCCGGGACTAGGTAGCACAGATACGCAGTATTTT.

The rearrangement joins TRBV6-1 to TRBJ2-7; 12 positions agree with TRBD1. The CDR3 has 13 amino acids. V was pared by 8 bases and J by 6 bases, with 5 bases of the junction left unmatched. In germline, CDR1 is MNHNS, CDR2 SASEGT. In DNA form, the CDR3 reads TGTGCCAGCCGGGACAGGGGGCCCCCCGAGCAGTACTTC. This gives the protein CASRDRGPPEQYF.

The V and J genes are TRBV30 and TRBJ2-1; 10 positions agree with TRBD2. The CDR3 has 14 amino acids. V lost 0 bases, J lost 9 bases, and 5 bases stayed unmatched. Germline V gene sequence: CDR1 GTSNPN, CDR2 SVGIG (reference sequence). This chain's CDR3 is CAWSVGLAGVEQFF. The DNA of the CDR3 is TGTGCCTGGAGTGTCGGTCTAGCGGGAGTTGAGCAGTTCTTC. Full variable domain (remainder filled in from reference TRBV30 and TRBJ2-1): SQTIHQWPATLVQPVGSPLSLECTVEGTSNPNLYWYRQAAGRGLQLLFYSVGIGQISSEVPQNLSASRPQDRQFILSSKKLLLSDSGFYLCAWSVGLAGVEQFFGPGTRLTVL.

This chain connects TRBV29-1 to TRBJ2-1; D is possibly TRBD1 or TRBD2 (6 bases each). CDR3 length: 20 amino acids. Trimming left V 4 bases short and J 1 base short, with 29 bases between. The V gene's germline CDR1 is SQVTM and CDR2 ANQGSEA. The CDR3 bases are TGCAGCGTTGCCTCGAAGGGGGGAAGAGAGAGAGTAGCGTCCTACAATGAGCAGTTCTTC. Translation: CSVASKGGRERVASYNEQFF.

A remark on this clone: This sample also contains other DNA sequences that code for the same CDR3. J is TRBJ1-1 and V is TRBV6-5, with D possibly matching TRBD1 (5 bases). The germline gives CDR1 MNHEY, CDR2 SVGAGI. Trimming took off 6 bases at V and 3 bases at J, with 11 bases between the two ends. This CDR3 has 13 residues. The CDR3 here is CASSGTGDTEAFF. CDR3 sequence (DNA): TGTGCCAGCAGCGGGACGGGGGACACTGAAGCTTTCTTT.

CDR3 DNA sequence: TGTGCCAGCAGGGTAGCGGGGGGTTCCTACGAGCAGTACTTC. Residues: CASRVAGGSYEQYF. The V and J genes are TRBV6-5 and TRBJ2-7; 10 nucleotides line up with TRBD2. Germline CDR1 reads MNHEY; CDR2 reads SVGAGI. The length of the CDR3 is 14 residues. The J segment lost 1 base and the V segment lost 6 bases, leaving 3 bases of the junction unmatched.

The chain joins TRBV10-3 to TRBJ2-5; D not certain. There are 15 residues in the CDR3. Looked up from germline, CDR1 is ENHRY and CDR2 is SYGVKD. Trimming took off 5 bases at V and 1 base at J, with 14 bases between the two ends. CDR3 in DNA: TGTGCCATCAGTCCGACTGGGGAAGTCCAAGAGACCCAGTACTTC. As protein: CAISPTGEVQETQYF.

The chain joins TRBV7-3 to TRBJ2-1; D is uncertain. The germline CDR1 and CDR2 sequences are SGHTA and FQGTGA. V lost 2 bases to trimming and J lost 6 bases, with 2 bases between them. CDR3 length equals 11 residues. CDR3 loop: CASSLFNEQFF. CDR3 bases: TGTGCCAGCAGCTTATTCAATGAGCAGTTCTTC.

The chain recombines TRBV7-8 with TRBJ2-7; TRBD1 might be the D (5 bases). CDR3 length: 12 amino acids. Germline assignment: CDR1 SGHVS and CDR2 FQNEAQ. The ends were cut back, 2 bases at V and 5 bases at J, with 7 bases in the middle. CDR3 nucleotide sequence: TGTGCCAGCAGCTTACAAGGGGACGAGCAGTACTTC. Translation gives CASSLQGDEQYF.

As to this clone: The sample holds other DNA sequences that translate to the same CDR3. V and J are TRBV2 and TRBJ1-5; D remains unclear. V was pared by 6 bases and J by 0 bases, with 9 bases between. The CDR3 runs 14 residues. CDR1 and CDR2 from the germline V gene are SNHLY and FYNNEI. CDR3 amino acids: CASSPDISNQPQHF. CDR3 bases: TGTGCCAGCAGCCCTGACATTAGCAATCAGCCCCAGCATTTT.

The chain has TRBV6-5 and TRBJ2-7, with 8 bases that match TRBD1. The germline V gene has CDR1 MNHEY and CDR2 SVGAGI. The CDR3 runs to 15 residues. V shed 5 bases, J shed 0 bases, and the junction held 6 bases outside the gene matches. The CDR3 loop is CASSLGGTGSYEQYF. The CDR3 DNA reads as TGTGCCAGCAGTCTGGGCGGGACAGGCTCCTACGAGCAGTACTTC.

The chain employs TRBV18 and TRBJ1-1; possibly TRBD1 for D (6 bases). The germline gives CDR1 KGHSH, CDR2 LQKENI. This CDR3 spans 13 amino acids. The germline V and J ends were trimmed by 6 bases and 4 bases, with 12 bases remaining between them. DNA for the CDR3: TGTGCCAGCTCTAAGGGGGAGGGCACTGAAGCTTTCTTT. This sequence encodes CASSKGEGTEAFF.

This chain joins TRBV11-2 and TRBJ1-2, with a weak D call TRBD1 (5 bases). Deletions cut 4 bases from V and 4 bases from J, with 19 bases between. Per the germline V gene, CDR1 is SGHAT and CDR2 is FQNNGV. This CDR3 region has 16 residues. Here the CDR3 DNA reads TGTGCCAGCAGCTCACCACGGACACCGAGGGGCTATGGCTACACCTTC. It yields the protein CASSSPRTPRGYGYTF. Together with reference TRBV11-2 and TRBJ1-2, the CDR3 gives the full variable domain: EAGVAQSPRYKIIEKRQSVAFWCNPISGHATLYWYQQILGQGPKLLIQFQNNGVVDDSQLPKDRFSAERLKGVDSTLKIQPAKLEDSAVYLCASSSPRTPRGYGYTFGSGTRLTVV.